This TCR beta chain derives from a study of blood T cells in healthy people across ages (dated by TCRdb to about 2015). Background on the whole study: Template switching captured roughly one uniquely barcoded TCR beta cDNA molecule per two T cells in model experiments. The study analyzed two additional independent replicas of 1 million unique cDNA reads from the same blood draw for two donors, one aged 18 to 30 and one aged 80 or older. The donors were divided into four age groups: young (average approximately 17 years), middle-aged (about 40), aged (about 62) and long-lived (about 84). Using deep sequencing normalized with unique cDNA molecular identifiers, the study measured how TCR beta repertoire diversity changes with age. Overall results and qualifications from the work: Bulk unsorted PBMC profiling prevented conclusive comparison of naive and antigen-experienced compartments. Compared with the aged group, the long-lived group had more naive CD4+ T cells, fewer expanded clones and increased TCR diversity, suggesting age selection. Observed TCR beta diversity correlated strongly with the percentage of naive T cells measured by flow cytometry. As age increased, observed TCR beta diversity per million T cells dropped in a roughly linear way, and a significant reduction was already evident by age 40. Estimates of total diversity from one million sequenced T cells were regarded as lower bounds and underestimates. Because the CMV infection status of the donors was unknown, age-related changes in expanded clonotypes may potentially have been confounded.

With respect to this clonotype: This clone's antigen is unknown. Per-nucleotide qualities are absent, and no much larger clonotype sits a single base away.

The CDR3 starts with the cysteine, ends with the phenylalanine, and has 14 residues. CDR3 DNA is the only sequence kept; it has 42 bases, read in frame from the first base. Trimming at the junction amounts to 7 bases on V and 0 bases on J, and the germline ends lie 15 bases apart. As encoded in the germline V gene (reference sequence), CDR1 is DFQATT while CDR2 is SNEGSKA. Systemically healthy Caucasian individuals from Russia, over 30 in total and aged roughly 6 to 90 years, were included as donors. Each donor gave roughly 9.5 milliliters of peripheral blood, collected into EDTA-treated Vacutainer tubes. PBMCs were isolated by Ficoll-Paque density-gradient centrifugation, with at least 6 million obtained per sample. Trizol reagent was used to extract total RNA from PBMCs, with at least 5 micrograms per sample. Naive CD45RAhigh/CD27high T cell percentages were measured by flow cytometry on a PBMC aliquot from every donor.

Receptor libraries were prepared by 5' RACE. Sequenced using an Illumina HiSeq 2500. A second about 7 to 12 cycle PCR used a sample-barcoded 5' primer and a J-beta primer mix. Each TCR beta cDNA molecule received a unique molecular identifier from a template-switch 5' adaptor carrying 12 random nucleotides. Each sample yielded at least 3 million CDR3-containing paired-end reads. All of the RNA was converted into first-strand cDNA using the Mint cDNA synthesis kit, with a TRBC-specific oligonucleotide serving as the primer. After uracil-DNA glycosylase treatment, a first 18-cycle PCR used universal primers M1SS and BC2_uni_R on all cDNA. As for the original processing: Each sample was normalized by randomly selecting 1 million high-quality reads, each carrying a distinct molecular identifier. Reads with shared molecular identifiers were discarded instead of being binned into consensus sequences. MiTCR, run with a Q25 quality threshold and the strictest error-elimination algorithm, handled CDR3 identification, clonotype clustering and error correction. Lower-bound total TCR beta diversity was estimated with a nonparametric unseen species model using Euler transformation. Using fastp at Q25 and MiXCR, TCRdb reprocessed the public reads and kept productive beta chains. Each entry is one CDR3 protein sequence, shown with its most common DNA and genes. The V and J calls here are based on TCRdb, not the publication. Counted in this sample were roughly 800,000 distinct CDR3 sequences; around 25% of them appeared once. 3.7% of the sample is held by the ten biggest clonotypes.

The sample was also linked to a second study, of T cells of mothers and their children. Per the second study: Donors were nine systemically healthy Caucasian individuals: three mothers and their six children. cDNA synthesis used all of the extracted RNA, with around 1.5 ug of RNA in each 15 ul reaction. In the second PCR, the M1S primer added sample barcodes and 2-4 random nucleotides. More than 9 million TCR beta CDR3 reads were obtained from each mother, and some 3 million reads were obtained from each child. Thymic selection similarly shapes TCR recombination output in related and unrelated pairs, with minor effect from inherited differences. Related mother-child pairs always showed normalized repertoire overlap that was slightly higher than in unrelated mother-child pairs, though the difference was never significant. No persistent microchimeric T cell clones were detected, at a sensitivity of approximately 100 clones per million clonotypes. Deep NGS was used in the study to compare the TCR beta repertoires of mothers and children and to look for features that separate related mother-child pairs from unrelated individuals. On average, the children were around 11 +/- 4 years old, while the mothers were about 38 +/- 4 years old. After adapters were ligated using NEBNext reagents, the libraries underwent 100+100 nt paired-end sequencing on an Illumina HiSeq 2000. To prevent cross-contamination, the mother and child libraries were prepared one month apart and sequenced in separate runs. Each donor had between roughly 450,000 and 2,300,000 distinct TCR beta clonotypes identified. Naive TCR beta clonotypes were estimated from low-frequency clonotypes matched to each donor's FACS-determined naive share, without sorting.

Sample: blood. The clonotype comes from a boy aged 5-17 years in good health. The sequence is built from TRBV20-1 and TRBJ1-1, with the D gene uncertain. The CDR3 protein: CSGPHGFMNTEAFF. The bases read TGCAGTGGACCTCATGGGTTCATGAACACTGAAGCTTTCTTT.